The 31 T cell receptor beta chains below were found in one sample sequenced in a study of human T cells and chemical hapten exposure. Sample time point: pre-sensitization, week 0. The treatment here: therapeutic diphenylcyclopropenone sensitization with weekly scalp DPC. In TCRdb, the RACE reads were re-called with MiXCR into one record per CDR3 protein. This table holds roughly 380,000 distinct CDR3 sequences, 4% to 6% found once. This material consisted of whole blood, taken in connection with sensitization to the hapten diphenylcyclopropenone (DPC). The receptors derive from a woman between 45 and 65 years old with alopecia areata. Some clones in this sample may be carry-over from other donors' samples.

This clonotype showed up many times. CDR3 region: CASSYSPGDQETQYF. The CDR3, as DNA: TGTGCCAGCAGTTACTCCCCGGGGGACCAAGAGACCCAGTACTTC. The chain employs TRBV6-5 and TRBJ2-5; D possibly corresponds to TRBD2 (6 bases). The CDR3 runs 15 residues. The V and J ends lost 0 bases and 0 bases respectively, with 8 bases between them. Germline CDR1 MNHEY, CDR2 SVGAGI.

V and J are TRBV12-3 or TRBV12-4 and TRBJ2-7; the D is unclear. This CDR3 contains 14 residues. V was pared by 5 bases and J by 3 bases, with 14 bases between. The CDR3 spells CASSGDRVNYEQYF. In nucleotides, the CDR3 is TGTGCCAGCAGTGGCGACCGAGTCAACTACGAGCAGTACTTC.

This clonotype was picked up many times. CDR3 sequence reads: CSSSIRASGSTDTQYF. The DNA of the CDR3 is TGCAGTTCATCTATACGGGCTAGCGGAAGCACAGATACGCAGTATTTT. The rearrangement links TRBV20-1 to TRBJ2-3; 7 bases fit TRBD2. Germline values: CDR1 DFQATT, CDR2 SNEGSKA (reference sequence). This CDR3 has 16 amino acids. The V gene end was trimmed by 8 bases and the J gene end by 0 bases; junction bases not matched to a gene: 14.

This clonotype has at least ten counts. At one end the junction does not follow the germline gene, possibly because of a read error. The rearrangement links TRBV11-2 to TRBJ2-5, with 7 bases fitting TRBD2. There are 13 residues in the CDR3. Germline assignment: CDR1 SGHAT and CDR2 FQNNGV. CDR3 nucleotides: TGTGCCAGCAGCTTAGGAGGGAGGGACCGCTCCTCGTTC. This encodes CASSLGGRDRSSF.

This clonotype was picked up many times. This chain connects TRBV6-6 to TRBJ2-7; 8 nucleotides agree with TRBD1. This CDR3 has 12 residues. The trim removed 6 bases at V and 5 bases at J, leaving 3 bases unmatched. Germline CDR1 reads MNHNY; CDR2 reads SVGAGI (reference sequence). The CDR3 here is CASSLDRDEQYF. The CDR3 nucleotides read TGTGCCAGCAGCCTGGACAGGGACGAGCAGTACTTC.

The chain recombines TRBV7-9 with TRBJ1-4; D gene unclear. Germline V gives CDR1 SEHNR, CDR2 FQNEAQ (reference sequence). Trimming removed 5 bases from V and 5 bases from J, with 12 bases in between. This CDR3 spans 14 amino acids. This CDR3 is CASSAGTANEKLFF. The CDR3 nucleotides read TGTGCCAGCAGCGCCGGCACCGCAAATGAAAAACTGTTTTTT.

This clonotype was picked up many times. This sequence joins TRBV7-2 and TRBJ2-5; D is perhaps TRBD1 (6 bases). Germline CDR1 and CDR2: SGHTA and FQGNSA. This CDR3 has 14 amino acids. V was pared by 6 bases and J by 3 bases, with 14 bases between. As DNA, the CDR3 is TGTGCCAGCAGATCGGCAGGGGTAGAAGAGACCCAGTACTTC. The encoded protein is CASRSAGVEETQYF. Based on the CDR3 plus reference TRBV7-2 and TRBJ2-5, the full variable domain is GAGVSQSPSNKVTEKGKDVELRCDPISGHTALYWYRQSLGQGLEFLIYFQGNSAPDKSGLPSDRFSAERTGGSVSTLTIQRTQQEDSAVYLCASRSAGVEETQYFGPGTRLLVL.

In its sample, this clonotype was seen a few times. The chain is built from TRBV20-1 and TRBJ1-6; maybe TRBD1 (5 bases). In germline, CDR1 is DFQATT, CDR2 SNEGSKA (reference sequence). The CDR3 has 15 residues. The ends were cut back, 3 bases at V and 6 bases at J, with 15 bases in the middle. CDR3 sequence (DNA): TGCAGTGCTAGGGTCGACCAGGGCGGTAATTCACCCCTCCACTTT. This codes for CSARVDQGGNSPLHF.

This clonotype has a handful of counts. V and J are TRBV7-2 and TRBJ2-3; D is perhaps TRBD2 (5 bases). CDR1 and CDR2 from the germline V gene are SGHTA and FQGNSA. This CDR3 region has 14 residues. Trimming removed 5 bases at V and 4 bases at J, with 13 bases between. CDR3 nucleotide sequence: TGTGCCAGCAGCCCCAGACTACTCCCAGATACGCAGTATTTT. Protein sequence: CASSPRLLPDTQYF.

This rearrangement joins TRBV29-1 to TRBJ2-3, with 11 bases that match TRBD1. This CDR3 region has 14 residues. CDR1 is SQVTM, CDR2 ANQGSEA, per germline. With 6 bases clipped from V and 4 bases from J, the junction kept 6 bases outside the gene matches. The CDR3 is CSVPGQGGPDTQYF. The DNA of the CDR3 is TGCAGCGTCCCGGGACAGGGGGGCCCAGATACGCAGTATTTT.

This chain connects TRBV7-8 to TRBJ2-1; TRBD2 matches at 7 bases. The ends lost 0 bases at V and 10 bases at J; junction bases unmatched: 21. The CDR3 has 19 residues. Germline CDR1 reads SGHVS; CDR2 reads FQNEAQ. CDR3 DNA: TGTGCCAGCAGCTTAGCGCCCTCGTGGCGGGAGAGGCTCCCTCGAGAGCAGTTCTTC. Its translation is CASSLAPSWRERLPREQFF.

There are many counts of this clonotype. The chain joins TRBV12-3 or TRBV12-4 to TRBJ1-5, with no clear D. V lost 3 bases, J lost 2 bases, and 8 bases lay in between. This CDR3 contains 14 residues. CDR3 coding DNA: TGTGCCAGCAGTTTGTTAGGTGGCAATCAGCCCCAGCATTTT. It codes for CASSLLGGNQPQHF.

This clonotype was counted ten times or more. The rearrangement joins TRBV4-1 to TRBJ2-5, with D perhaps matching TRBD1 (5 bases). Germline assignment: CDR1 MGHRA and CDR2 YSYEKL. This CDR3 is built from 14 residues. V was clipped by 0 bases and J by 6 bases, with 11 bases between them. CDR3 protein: CASSQERGPKTQYF. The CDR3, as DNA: TGCGCCAGCAGCCAAGAAAGGGGCCCAAAGACCCAGTACTTC.

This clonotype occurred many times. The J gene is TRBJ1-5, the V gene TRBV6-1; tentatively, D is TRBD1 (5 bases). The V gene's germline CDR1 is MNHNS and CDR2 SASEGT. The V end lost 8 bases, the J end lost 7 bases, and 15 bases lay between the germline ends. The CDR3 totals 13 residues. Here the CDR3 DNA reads TGTGCCAGCCGGGAATGGGACGGCCAGCCCCAGCATTTT. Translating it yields CASREWDGQPQHF.

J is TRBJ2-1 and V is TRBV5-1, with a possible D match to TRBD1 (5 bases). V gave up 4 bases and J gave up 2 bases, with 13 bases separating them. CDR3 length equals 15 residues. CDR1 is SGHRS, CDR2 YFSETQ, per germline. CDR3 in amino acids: CASSTEATAYNEQFF. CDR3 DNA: TGCGCCAGCAGCACAGAGGCGACAGCCTACAATGAGCAGTTCTTC.

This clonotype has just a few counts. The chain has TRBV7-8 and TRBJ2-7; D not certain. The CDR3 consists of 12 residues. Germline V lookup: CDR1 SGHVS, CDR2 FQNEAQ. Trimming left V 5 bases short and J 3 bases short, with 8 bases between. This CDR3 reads CASSAPGYEQYF. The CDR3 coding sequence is TGTGCCAGCAGCGCCCCCGGCTACGAGCAGTACTTC.

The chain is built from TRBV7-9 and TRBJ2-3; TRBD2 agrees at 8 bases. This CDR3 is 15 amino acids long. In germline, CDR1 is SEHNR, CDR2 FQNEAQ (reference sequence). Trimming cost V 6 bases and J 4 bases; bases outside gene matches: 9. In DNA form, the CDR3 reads TGTGCCAGCAGTCCAGCGGGAGTAAGGGCAGATACGCAGTATTTT. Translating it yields CASSPAGVRADTQYF. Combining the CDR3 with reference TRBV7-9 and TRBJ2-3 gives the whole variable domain DTGVSQNPRHKITKRGQNVTFRCDPISEHNRLYWYRQTLGQGPEFLTYFQNEAQLEKSRLLSDRFSAERPKGSFSTLEIQRTEQGDSAMYLCASSPAGVRADTQYFGPGTRLTVL.

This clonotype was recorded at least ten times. CDR3 sequence (DNA): TGCAGTGCTAGAGGGCTCGGACTATCTCACTCCTACAATGAGCAGTTCTTC. This sequence encodes CSARGLGLSHSYNEQFF. V usage is TRBV20-1 and J usage is TRBJ2-1; D is perhaps TRBD2 (6 bases). V dropped 1 base and J dropped 0 bases, with 16 bases sitting between them. Germline V gene data show CDR1 as DFQATT and CDR2 as SNEGSKA (reference sequence). The CDR3 has 17 amino acids.

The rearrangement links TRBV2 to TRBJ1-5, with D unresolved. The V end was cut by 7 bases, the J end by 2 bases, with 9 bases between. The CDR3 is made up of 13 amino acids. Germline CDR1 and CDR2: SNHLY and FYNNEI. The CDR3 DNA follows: TGTGCCAGCACCCGGCGAGGCAATCAGCCCCAGCATTTT. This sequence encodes CASTRRGNQPQHF. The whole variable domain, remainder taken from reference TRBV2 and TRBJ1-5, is EPEVTQTPSHQVTQMGQEVILRCVPISNHLYFYWYRQILGQKVEFLVSFYNNEISEKSEIFDDQFSVERPDGSNFTLKIRSTKLEDSAMYFCASTRRGNQPQHFGDGTRLSIL.

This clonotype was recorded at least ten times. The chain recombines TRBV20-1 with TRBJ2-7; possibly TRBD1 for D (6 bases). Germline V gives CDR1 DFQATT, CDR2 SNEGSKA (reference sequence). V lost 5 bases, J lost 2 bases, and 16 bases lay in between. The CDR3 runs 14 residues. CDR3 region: CSASTGFGTYEQYF. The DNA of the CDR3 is TGCAGTGCTTCCACAGGGTTTGGCACCTACGAGCAGTACTTC.

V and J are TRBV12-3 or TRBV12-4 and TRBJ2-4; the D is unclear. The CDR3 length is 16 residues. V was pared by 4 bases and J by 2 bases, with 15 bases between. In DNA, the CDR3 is TGTGCCAGCAGTTGGAACCGACACGAAACCAAAAACATTCAGTACTTC. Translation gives CASSWNRHETKNIQYF.

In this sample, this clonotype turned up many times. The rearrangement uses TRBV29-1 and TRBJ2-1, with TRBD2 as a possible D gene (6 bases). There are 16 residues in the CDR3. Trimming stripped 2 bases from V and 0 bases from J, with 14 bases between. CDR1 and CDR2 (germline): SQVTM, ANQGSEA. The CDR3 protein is CSVEREASSSYNEQFF. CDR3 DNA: TGCAGCGTTGAAAGGGAGGCGTCGAGCTCCTACAATGAGCAGTTCTTC.

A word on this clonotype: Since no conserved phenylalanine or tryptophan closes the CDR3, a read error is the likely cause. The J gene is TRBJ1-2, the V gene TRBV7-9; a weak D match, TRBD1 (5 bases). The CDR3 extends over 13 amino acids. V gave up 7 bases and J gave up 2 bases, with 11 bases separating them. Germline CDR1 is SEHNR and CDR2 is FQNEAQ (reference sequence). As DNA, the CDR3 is TGTGCCAGCACCCCACAGGCGAACTATGGCTACACCTCC. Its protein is CASTPQANYGYTS.

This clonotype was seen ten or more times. This CDR3 is CSVEGLAPTGAQYF. For the CDR3, the DNA is TGCAGCGTTGAGGGACTAGCCCCTACCGGGGCCCAGTACTTC. The chain has TRBV29-1 and TRBJ2-5, with 9 bases that match TRBD2. In germline, CDR1 is SQVTM, CDR2 ANQGSEA. This CDR3 has 14 amino acids. J lost 9 bases, V lost 3 bases, and 11 bases had no gene match. The variable domain in full, completed from reference TRBV29-1 and TRBJ2-5, reads SAVISQKPSRDICQRGTSLTIQCQVDSQVTMMFWYRQQPGQSLTLIATANQGSEATYESGFVIDKFPISRPNLTFSTLTVSNMSPEDSSIYLCSVEGLAPTGAQYFGPGTRLLVL.

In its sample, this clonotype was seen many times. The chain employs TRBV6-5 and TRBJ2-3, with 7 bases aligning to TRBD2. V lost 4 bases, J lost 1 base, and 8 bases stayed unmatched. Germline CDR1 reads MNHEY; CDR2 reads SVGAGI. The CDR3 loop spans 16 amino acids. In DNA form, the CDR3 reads TGTGCCAGCAGTTCTTATAGCGGGCCCCGCACAGATACGCAGTATTTT. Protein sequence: CASSSYSGPRTDTQYF.

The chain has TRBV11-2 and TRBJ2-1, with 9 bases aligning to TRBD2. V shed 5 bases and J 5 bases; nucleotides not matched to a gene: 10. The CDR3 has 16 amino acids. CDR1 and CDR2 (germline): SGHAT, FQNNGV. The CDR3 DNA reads TGTGCCAGCAGCCTAGCGGGGAAAACCCCCCACAATGAGCAGTTCTTC. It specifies CASSLAGKTPHNEQFF.

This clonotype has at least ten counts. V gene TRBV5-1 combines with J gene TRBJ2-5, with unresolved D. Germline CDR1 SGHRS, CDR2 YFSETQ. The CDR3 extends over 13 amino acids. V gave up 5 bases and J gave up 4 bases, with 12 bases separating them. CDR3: CASRGISGETQYF. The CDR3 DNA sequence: TGCGCCAGCAGAGGAATATCAGGAGAGACCCAGTACTTC.

Here the CDR3 DNA reads TGCAGTGCCCGAGCCCCCGCAGGGGGCACTGAAGCTTTCTTT. Translated: CSARAPAGGTEAFF. This chain links TRBV20-1 with TRBJ1-1, with 7 bases aligning to TRBD1. This CDR3 has 14 residues. Germline trimming cut 6 bases from V and 4 bases from J; bases unmatched to any gene: 11. CDR1 is DFQATT and CDR2 is SNEGSKA in the germline V gene (reference sequence).

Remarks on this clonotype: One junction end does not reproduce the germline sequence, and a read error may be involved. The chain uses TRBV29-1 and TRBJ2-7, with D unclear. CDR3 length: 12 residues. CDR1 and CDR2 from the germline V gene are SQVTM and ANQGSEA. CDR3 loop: CSVEDSTYEQYF. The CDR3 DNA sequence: TGCAGCGTAGAAGACTCCACCTACGAGCAGTACTTC.

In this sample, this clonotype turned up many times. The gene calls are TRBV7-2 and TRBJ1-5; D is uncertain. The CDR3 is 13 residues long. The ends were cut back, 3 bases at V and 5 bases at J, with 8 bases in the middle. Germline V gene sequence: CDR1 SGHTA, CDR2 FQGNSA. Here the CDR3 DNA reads TGTGCCAGCAGCTTGCAGGAACATCAGCCCCAGCATTTT. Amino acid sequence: CASSLQEHQPQHF.

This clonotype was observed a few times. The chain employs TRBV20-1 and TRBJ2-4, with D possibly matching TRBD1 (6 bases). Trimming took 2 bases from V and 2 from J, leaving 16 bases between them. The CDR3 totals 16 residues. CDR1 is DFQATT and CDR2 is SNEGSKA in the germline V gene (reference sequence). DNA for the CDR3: TGCAGTGCTAGATTGTGGGACATAAGAACCAAAAACATTCAGTACTTC. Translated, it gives CSARLWDIRTKNIQYF.